This T cell receptor beta chain was sequenced during a study of somatic mutations in cytotoxic T cells in rheumatoid arthritis. Looking at the study overall: Including V beta1+ cells that were sequenced for TCRB, some T-cell populations stained with V beta antibodies were flow-sorted at nearly 100% purity.

CDR1 is MDHEN and CDR2 is SYDVKM in the germline V gene. V was clipped by 8 bases and J by 8 bases, with 10 bases between them. The CDR3 consists of 11 residues. Study findings and constraints: The slightly lower representation of TRBV07 among rheumatoid arthritis patients did not undergo correction for multiple comparisons. Clonality of CD8+ T cells, which was compared between rheumatoid arthritis patients and age-matched healthy controls, did not differ significantly.

Comments on this clone: Its antigen remains unidentified.

Only in-frame clones appear in the TCRdb table, and some are missing; sequencing was by immunoSEQ multiplex PCR. Among 11,000 or so clones listed, approximately 73% were seen once. The TCR sequence derives from a woman aged 40 to 50 in good health. The V call is TRBV28, the J call TRBJ1-3, with D possibly matching TRBD1 (6 bases). The specimen sequenced was CD8+ T cells sorted from blood. CDR3 sequence (DNA): TGTGCCAGCGAGGGGGGAGACACCATATATTTT. It is translated as CASEGGDTIYF.